A single sample gave rise to the 2 T cell receptor beta chains below, sequenced in a study of HIV-infected patients and healthy controls. cDNA was made from around 0.45 ug RNA using alpha and beta constant primers. Using multiplexing indices, alpha and beta chain libraries were generated apart by chain-specific third strand synthesis. TCRdb re-analysed the 5' RACE reads in MiXCR, keeping a single row per CDR3 protein. The sample records roughly 13,000 distinct CDR3 sequences, around 10% being singletons. Follow-up blood was drawn about 14 weeks, roughly three months, after antiretroviral therapy began. No cell fractionation was done, so the repertoire covers all unsorted peripheral blood T cells. This sample comprised blood, obtained during antiretroviral therapy. All receptors come from an adult with HIV infection. The donor label of this sample is uncertain.

This clonotype was counted ten times or more. The chain combines TRBV12-3 or TRBV12-4 with TRBJ1-4, with D perhaps TRBD1 (5 bases). The germline V and J ends were trimmed by 5 bases and 2 bases, with 15 bases remaining between them. The CDR3 consists of 16 residues. The CDR3 loop reads CASSQSDGATNEKLFF. CDR3 nucleotides: TGTGCCAGCAGTCAGAGCGATGGGGCTACTAATGAAAAACTGTTTTTT.

This clonotype was found many times. The genes are TRBV3-1 and TRBJ2-1; TRBD2 matches at 9 bases. The CDR3 contains 17 residues. Germline loops: CDR1 LGHDT, CDR2 YNNKEL (reference sequence). With 4 bases clipped from V and 0 bases from J, the junction kept 7 bases outside the gene matches. This CDR3 is CASSRPGLANSYNEQFF. For the CDR3, the DNA is TGTGCCAGCAGCCGACCTGGACTAGCGAACTCCTACAATGAGCAGTTCTTC.